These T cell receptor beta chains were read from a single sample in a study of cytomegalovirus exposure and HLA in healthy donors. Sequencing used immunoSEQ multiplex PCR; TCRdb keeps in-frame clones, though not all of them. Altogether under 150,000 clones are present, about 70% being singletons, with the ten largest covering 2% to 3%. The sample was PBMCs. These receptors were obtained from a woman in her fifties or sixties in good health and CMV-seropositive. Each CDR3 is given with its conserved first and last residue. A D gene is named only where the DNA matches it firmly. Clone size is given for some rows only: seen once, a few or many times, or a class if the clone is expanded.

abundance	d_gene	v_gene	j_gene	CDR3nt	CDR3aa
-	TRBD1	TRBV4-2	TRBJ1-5	TGTGCCAGCAGCCAAAGACAGGGGTATAGCAATCAGCCCCAGCATTTT	CASSQRQGYSNQPQHF
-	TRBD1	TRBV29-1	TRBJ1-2	TGCAGCGTTGAAAAGGGACAGGGTTATGGTTACACCTTC	CSVEKGQGYGYTF
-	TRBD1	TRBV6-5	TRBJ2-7	TGTGCCAGCAGGACGACAGGGGGCAACGAGCAGTACTTC	CASRTTGGNEQYF
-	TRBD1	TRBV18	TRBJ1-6	TGTGCCAGCTCACCGTACGGGACAGGGGTAGGCTCCTATAATTCACCCCTCCACTTT	CASSPYGTGVGSYNSPLHF
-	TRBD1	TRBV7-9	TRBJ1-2	TGTGCCAGCAGAACAGGGGAGGTCTTAAGATACACCTTC	CASRTGEVLRYTF
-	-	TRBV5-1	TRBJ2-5	TGCGCCAGCAGCCTCGGGAATAGCCTCCAAGAGACCCAGTACTTC	CASSLGNSLQETQYF
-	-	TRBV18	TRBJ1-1	TGTGCCAGCATCCTACAGGATATCACTGAAGCTTTCTTT	CASILQDITEAFF
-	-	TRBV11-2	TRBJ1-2	TGTGCCAGCAGCTTAGGCAGGCCAGCCCCCTATGGCTACACCTTC	CASSLGRPAPYGYTF
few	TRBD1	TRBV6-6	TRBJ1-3	TGTGCCAGCAGTTACGGGACAGGGGCTGGAAACACCATATATTTT	CASSYGTGAGNTIYF
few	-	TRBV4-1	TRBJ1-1	TGCGCCAGCAGCCACGGACAGTTAAGGACTGAAGCTTTCTTT	CASSHGQLRTEAFF
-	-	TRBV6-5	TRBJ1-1	TGTGCCAGCAGTTACTCGGTCCTAATGAACACTGAAGCTTTCTTT	CASSYSVLMNTEAFF
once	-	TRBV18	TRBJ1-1	TGTGCCAGCTCACCAAGGGAAGGGAGCTCTGAAGCTTTCTTT	CASSPREGSSEAFF
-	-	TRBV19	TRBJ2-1	TGTGCCAGTAGCTGGGGCGGTGAGCAGTTCTTC	CASSWGGEQFF
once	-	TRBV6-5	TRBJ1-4	TGTGCCAGCAGTTACAGCATGTATCCGGGTAGTGAAAAACTGTTTTTT	CASSYSMYPGSEKLFF
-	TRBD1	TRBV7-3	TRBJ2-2	TGTGCCAGCAGCCCGTCGGGACAGGGAGTTTCCGGGGAGCTGTTTTTT	CASSPSGQGVSGELFF
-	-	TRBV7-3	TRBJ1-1	TGTGCCAGCAGTCCATTGGGGCAGGGCGGTCGACCTGAAGCTTTCTTT	CASSPLGQGGRPEAFF
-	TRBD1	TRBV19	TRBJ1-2	TGTGCCAGTACCCGGACAGGGGGCTTCCTTTCCTATGGCTACACCTTC	CASTRTGGFLSYGYTF
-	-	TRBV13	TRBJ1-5	TGTGCCAGCAGCTCTGGCCAGGGTCGGAATCAGCCCCAGCATTTT	CASSSGQGRNQPQHF
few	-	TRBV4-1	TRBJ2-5	TGCGCCAGCAGCTCCCCGGGGTTCAGGGAGACCCAGTACTTC	CASSSPGFRETQYF
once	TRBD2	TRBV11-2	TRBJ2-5	TGTGCCAGCAGCCCTGGACTAGCGGGGACTGAGACCCAGTACTTC	CASSPGLAGTETQYF
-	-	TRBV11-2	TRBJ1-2	TGTGCCAGCAGCTTCCTTTCGCCGGGCTATGGCTACACCTTC	CASSFLSPGYGYTF
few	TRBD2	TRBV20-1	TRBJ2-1	TGCAGTGCTAGGGCGGGGGTTGAGCAGTTCTTC	CSARAGVEQFF
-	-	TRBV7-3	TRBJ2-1	TGTGCCAGCAGCTTACCCGACAGGCCGAATGAGCAGTTCTTC	CASSLPDRPNEQFF
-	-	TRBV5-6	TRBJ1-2	TGTGCCAGCAGCTTTGGGGCTTATGGCTACACCTTC	CASSFGAYGYTF
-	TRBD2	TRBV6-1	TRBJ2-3	TGTGCCAGCAGGATGAACGGGGGGGACACAGATACGCAGTATTTT	CASRMNGGDTDTQYF
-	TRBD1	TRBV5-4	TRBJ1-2	TGTGCCAGCAGCTCCCTCGATGGTACAGGGGGCAGCAACTCTGGCTACACCTTC	CASSSLDGTGGSNSGYTF
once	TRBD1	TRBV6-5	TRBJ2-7	TGTGCCAGCAGTCACGACAGGGTTGTGTACGAGCAGTACTTC	CASSHDRVVYEQYF
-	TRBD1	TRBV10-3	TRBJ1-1	TGTGCCATTAGGGACAGCACAATGAACACTGAAGCTTTCTTT	CAIRDSTMNTEAFF
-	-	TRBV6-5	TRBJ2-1	TGTGCCAGCAGTTATGGGGGGATGGGGAATGAGCAGTTCTTC	CASSYGGMGNEQFF
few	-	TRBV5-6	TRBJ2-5	TGTGCCAGCAGCGTCCAGGGGACCCTACAAGAGACCCAGTACTTC	CASSVQGTLQETQYF
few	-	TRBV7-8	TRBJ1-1	TGTGCCAGCAGCCTTGACAGGAACACTGAAGCTTTCTTT	CASSLDRNTEAFF
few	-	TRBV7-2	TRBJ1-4	TGTGCCAGCAGTTCCCCTGCCAGGATTTGGGAAAAACTGTTTTTT	CASSSPARIWEKLFF
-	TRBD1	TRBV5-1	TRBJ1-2	TGCGCCACCTCCGGGACAGGGGGCAACTATGGCTACACCTTC	CATSGTGGNYGYTF
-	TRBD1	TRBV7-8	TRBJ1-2	TGTGCCAGCAGCCAAATAGGGACAGAGGATGGCTACACCTTC	CASSQIGTEDGYTF
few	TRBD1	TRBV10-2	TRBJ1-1	TGCGCCAGCAGCGAACCGACAGGGGGGCTGAACACTGAAGCTTTCTTT	CASSEPTGGLNTEAFF
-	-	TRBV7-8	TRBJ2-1	TGTGCCAGCAGCCTAGTCCTTGTAGAAAATGAGCAGTTCTTC	CASSLVLVENEQFF
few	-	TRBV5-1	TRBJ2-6	TGCGCCAGCAGTACGATACTGGGGGCCAACGTCCTGACTTTC	CASSTILGANVLTF
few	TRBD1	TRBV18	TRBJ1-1	TGTGCCAGCTCAGAAAACAGGGGGATGAACACTGAAGCTTTCTTT	CASSENRGMNTEAFF
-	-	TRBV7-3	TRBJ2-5	TGTGCCAGCAGCTTGACGTCGATAGCTGAAGAGACCCAGTACTTC	CASSLTSIAEETQYF
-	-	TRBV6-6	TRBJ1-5	TGTGCCAGCAGTTACTCCGGGGTGTTTCGGCAGCCCCAGCATTTT	CASSYSGVFRQPQHF
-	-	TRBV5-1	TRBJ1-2	TGCGCCAGCAGCCTAGCCGGGACTCGGGACTATGGCTACACCTTC	CASSLAGTRDYGYTF
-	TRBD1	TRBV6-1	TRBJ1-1	TGTGCCAGCAGTGAGGGACAGGGGTACGGGAACACTGAAGCTTTCTTT	CASSEGQGYGNTEAFF
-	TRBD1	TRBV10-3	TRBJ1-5	TGTGCCATCAAGACCGGGACAGCTAAAAATCAGCCCCAGCATTTT	CAIKTGTAKNQPQHF
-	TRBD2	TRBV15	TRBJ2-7	TGTGCCACCAGCAGGACTAGCGGGGGGGGGAGCTCCTACGAGCAGTACTTC	CATSRTSGGGSSYEQYF